Presented here are 21 T cell receptor beta chains from one specimen sequenced in a study of T cells in localized non-small cell lung cancer. The method was immunoSEQ multiplex PCR; TCRdb's version includes in-frame clones alone and lacks a portion of them. The sample has around 3,500 clones, 20% to 30% seen once; the top ten hold about 7.5%. The specimen was lung tumor tissue, collected before any cancer treatment. The receptors originated from a woman aged 40-70 years with stage I lung adenocarcinoma.

The chain couples TRBV19 to TRBJ2-2; possibly TRBD1 for D (6 bases). Germline CDR1 and CDR2: LNHDA and SQIVND (reference sequence). The germline V and J ends were trimmed by 1 base and 4 bases, with 13 bases remaining between them. The CDR3 spans 16 residues. In nucleotides, the CDR3 is TGTGCCAGTAGTATAGGGCGACAGGCGATCACCGGGGAGCTGTTTTTT. It yields the protein CASSIGRQAITGELFF.

The CDR3 sequence is CASRLDRGNYGYTF. For the CDR3, the DNA is TGCGCCAGCAGGCTGGACAGGGGGAACTATGGCTACACCTTC. This chain uses TRBV10-2 with TRBJ1-2, with 10 bases lining up with TRBD1. The CDR3 is made up of 14 amino acids. V shed 6 bases, J shed 2 bases, and the junction held 3 bases outside the gene matches. Per the germline V gene, CDR1 is WSHSY and CDR2 is SAAADI.

The chain combines TRBV11-3 with TRBJ2-4; unclear D gene. Trimming took 5 bases from V and 6 from J, leaving 17 bases between them. The CDR3 extends over 15 amino acids. Germline V gives CDR1 SGHNT, CDR2 YENEEA. This CDR3 is CASSPSSKSGNIQYF. CDR3 DNA: TGTGCCAGCAGCCCGAGCTCCAAATCGGGAAACATTCAGTACTTC.

This sequence joins TRBV5-1 and TRBJ1-1, with a possible D match to TRBD1 (6 bases). V was trimmed by 4 bases and J by 0 bases, leaving 16 bases between them. Germline CDR1 SGHRS, CDR2 YFSETQ. The CDR3 extends over 16 amino acids. The CDR3 loop is CASSPPGQRLNTEAFF. The CDR3 region has the DNA TGCGCCAGCAGCCCCCCGGGACAAAGGTTGAACACTGAAGCTTTCTTT.

This clone was found a few times. The V and J genes are TRBV12-5 and TRBJ2-5, with a tentative D call TRBD1 (5 bases). The CDR3 length is 13 residues. Germline-derived CDR1 and CDR2 are LGHNT and FRNRAP. CDR3 nucleotide sequence: TGTGCCAGCACCGACAGTATCCAAGAGACCCAGTACTTC. Its protein is CASTDSIQETQYF.

The chain links TRBV5-1 to TRBJ1-2; the D gene is possibly TRBD1 (6 bases). V dropped 0 bases and J dropped 5 bases, with 14 bases sitting between them. The CDR3 spans 15 residues. Germline loops: CDR1 SGHRS, CDR2 YFSETQ. The CDR3 region has the DNA TGCGCCAGCAGCTTGGGGGGGCAGAGGGCTTATGGCTACACCTTC. Residues: CASSLGGQRAYGYTF. The complete variable domain, with remaining parts taken from reference TRBV5-1 and TRBJ1-2, reads KAGVTQTPRYLIKTRGQQVTLSCSPISGHRSVSWYQQTPGQGLQFLFEYFSETQRNKGNFPGRFSGRQFSNSRSEMNVSTLELGDSALYLCASSLGGQRAYGYTFGSGTRLTVV.

The chain combines TRBV14 with TRBJ2-7; D is undetermined. Germline V gives CDR1 SGHDN, CDR2 FVKESK. The CDR3 is 15 amino acids. The V gene lost 1 base and the J gene lost 3 bases, with 13 bases spanning the gap. CDR3 in DNA: TGTGCCAGCAGCCAAGTGGGGTCACTGAGCTACGAGCAGTACTTC. It encodes CASSQVGSLSYEQYF.

The chain has TRBV7-6 and TRBJ1-3, with a tentative D call TRBD1 (5 bases). The germline CDR1 and CDR2 sequences are SGHVS and FNYEAQ. The V end was cut by 6 bases, the J end by 1 base, with 19 bases between. This CDR3 has 17 residues. CDR3 residues: CASSLQGEGQSGNTIYF. CDR3 DNA: TGTGCCAGCAGTCTTCAGGGAGAGGGGCAATCTGGAAACACCATATATTTT. Together with reference TRBV7-6 and TRBJ1-3, the CDR3 gives the full variable domain: GAGVSQSPRYKVTKRGQDVALRCDPISGHVSLYWYRQALGQGPEFLTYFNYEAQQDKSGLPNDRFSAERPEGSISTLTIQRTEQRDSAMYRCASSLQGEGQSGNTIYFGEGSWLTVV.

The chain recombines TRBV16 with TRBJ2-7; no definite D call. CDR3 size: 11 residues. Germline V gene data show CDR1 as KGHSY and CDR2 as FQNENV. V was pared by 3 bases and J by 2 bases, with 2 bases between. The CDR3 coding sequence is TGTGCCAGCAGCCATGCCTACGAGCAGTACTTC. Protein: CASSHAYEQYF.

The CDR3 sequence: CASSQSLGTTQHF. The CDR3 nucleotides read TGTGCCAGCAGCCAATCTTTGGGGACGACCCAGCATTTT. The chain links TRBV14 to TRBJ1-5; possibly TRBD1 for D (5 bases). The CDR3 is 13 residues long. The germline CDR1 and CDR2 sequences are SGHDN and FVKESK. The V end was cut by 2 bases, the J end by 11 bases, with 13 bases between.

The chain uses TRBV6-8 and TRBJ2-1; 8 bases match TRBD2. The germline V gene has CDR1 MNHGY and CDR2 SAAAGT. J was trimmed by 7 bases and V by 6 bases; bases with no gene match: 11. The CDR3 totals 15 residues. The DNA of the CDR3 is TGTGCCAGCAGGGACGGGGGGGCGATTCCAAATGAGCAGTTCTTC. Its translation: CASRDGGAIPNEQFF.

This sequence joins TRBV19 and TRBJ2-3; D not certain. Per germline, CDR1 LNHDA and CDR2 SQIVND (reference sequence). The CDR3 is made up of 15 amino acids. V lost 3 bases and J 0 bases, leaving 10 bases between the germline ends. The CDR3 region is CASSMGITSTDTQYF. Here the CDR3 DNA reads TGTGCCAGTAGTATGGGGATAACTAGCACAGATACGCAGTATTTT.

This clone turned up a few times. The rearrangement links TRBV7-7 to TRBJ1-1, with TRBD1 identical over 8 bases. V shed 5 bases and J 1 base; nucleotides not matched to a gene: 12. Per the germline V gene, CDR1 is SSHAT and CDR2 is FNYEAQ (reference sequence). This CDR3 contains 17 residues. The CDR3 here is CASSPWTGSGGNTEAFF. CDR3 DNA: TGTGCCAGCAGCCCGTGGACAGGGTCTGGGGGGAACACTGAAGCTTTCTTT.

This clone was seen a handful of times. The rearrangement uses TRBV9 and TRBJ2-1; 13 bases fit TRBD2. Germline lookup yields CDR1 SGDLS and CDR2 YYNGEE. This CDR3 region has 16 residues. V gave up 3 bases and J gave up 4 bases; unmatched junction bases: 4. This CDR3 reads CASSGGTSGAYNEQFF. As DNA, the CDR3 is TGTGCCAGCAGCGGAGGGACTAGCGGGGCATACAATGAGCAGTTCTTC.

This clone appeared a few times. The chain uses TRBV7-5 and TRBJ2-1; the tabulated D call, TRBD2, remains unverified against the DNA. TRBV7-5 is termed a pseudogene. The length of the CDR3 is 15 residues. As DNA, the CDR3 is TGTGCCAGCAGCTCCGGGGGGGAAAATTACAATGAGCAGTTCTTC. Amino acid sequence: CASSSGGENYNEQFF.

This chain links TRBV11-1 with TRBJ1-4; 9 bases are shared with TRBD1. The CDR3 has 16 residues. Unmatched junction bases numbered 10, after V lost 4 bases and J lost 7 bases. Germline lookup yields CDR1 SGHAT and CDR2 FQDESV (reference sequence). The CDR3 is CASSSFTGGVGEKLFF. CDR3 coding DNA: TGTGCCAGCAGCTCTTTTACAGGGGGCGTCGGTGAAAAACTGTTTTTT.

Only one count was recorded for this clone. V gene TRBV18 combines with J gene TRBJ1-1; 7 bases fit TRBD1. From germline, CDR1 is KGHSH and CDR2 LQKENI. The CDR3 covers 15 residues. V lost 1 base to trimming and J lost 5 bases; unmatched junction nucleotides: 7. Here the CDR3 reads CASSPLAGGGTEAFF. For the CDR3, the DNA is TGTGCCAGCTCACCACTGGCAGGGGGAGGTACTGAAGCTTTCTTT. Filled out from reference TRBV18 and TRBJ1-1, the complete variable domain reads NAGVMQNPRHLVRRRGQEARLRCSPMKGHSHVYWYRQLPEEGLKFMVYLQKENIIDESGMPKERFSAEFPKEGPSILRIQQVVRGDSAAYFCASSPLAGGGTEAFFGQGTRLTVV.

By share, this clone ranks as medium-sized. The gene calls are TRBV11-3 and TRBJ2-2; D not resolved. V gave up 5 bases and J gave up 0 bases, with 10 bases separating them. The CDR3 length is 15 residues. Germline V gene sequence: CDR1 SGHNT, CDR2 YENEEA. DNA of the CDR3: TGTGCCAGCAGCCTTGACCCCGCGAACACCGGGGAGCTGTTTTTT. Its protein product is CASSLDPANTGELFF.

The genes are TRBV6-8 and TRBJ1-1; 7 nucleotides line up with TRBD1. The CDR3 consists of 15 residues. The V gene end was trimmed by 7 bases and the J gene end by 0 bases; junction bases not matched to a gene: 8. The germline CDR1 and CDR2 sequences are MNHGY and SAAAGT. The CDR3: CASNRQGIMNTEAFF. DNA for the CDR3: TGTGCCAGCAACCGACAGGGCATCATGAACACTGAAGCTTTCTTT.

This clone was found a few times. J is TRBJ1-1 and V is TRBV11-3, with unresolved D. The CDR3 spans 14 residues. The V end lost 5 bases, the J end lost 3 bases, and 13 bases lay between the germline ends. From germline, CDR1 is SGHNT and CDR2 YENEEA. The DNA of the CDR3 is TGTGCCAGCAGCCGCATTCGCGGGGACACTGAAGCTTTCTTT. Translation gives CASSRIRGDTEAFF.

In its sample, this clone was seen a few times. The V and J genes are TRBV19 and TRBJ2-4; possible D gene TRBD2, 5 bases. There are 15 residues in the CDR3. V gave up 7 bases and J gave up 7 bases, with 20 bases separating them. CDR1 LNHDA and CDR2 SQIVND come from the germline V gene (reference sequence). CDR3 residues: CASTSTGDEWNIQYF. The CDR3 DNA follows: TGTGCCAGTACCTCCACCGGGGATGAATGGAACATTCAGTACTTC.